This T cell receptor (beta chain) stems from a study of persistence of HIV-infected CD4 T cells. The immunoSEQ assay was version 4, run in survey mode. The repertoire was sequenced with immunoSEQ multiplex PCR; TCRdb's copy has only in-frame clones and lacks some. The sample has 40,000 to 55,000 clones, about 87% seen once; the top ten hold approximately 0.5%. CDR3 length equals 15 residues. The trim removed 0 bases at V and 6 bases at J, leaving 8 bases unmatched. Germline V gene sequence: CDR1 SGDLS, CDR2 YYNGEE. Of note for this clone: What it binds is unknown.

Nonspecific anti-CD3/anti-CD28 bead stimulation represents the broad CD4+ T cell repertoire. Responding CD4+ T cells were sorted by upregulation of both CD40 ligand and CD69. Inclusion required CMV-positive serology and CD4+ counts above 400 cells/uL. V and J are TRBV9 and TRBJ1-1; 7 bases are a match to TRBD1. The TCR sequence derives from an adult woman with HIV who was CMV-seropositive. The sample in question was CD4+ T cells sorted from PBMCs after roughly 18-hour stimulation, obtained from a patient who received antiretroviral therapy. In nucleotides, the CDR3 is TGTGCCAGCAGCGTAGTAACAGGGGTTGGAGCTGAAGCTTTCTTT. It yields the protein CASSVVTGVGAEAFF.